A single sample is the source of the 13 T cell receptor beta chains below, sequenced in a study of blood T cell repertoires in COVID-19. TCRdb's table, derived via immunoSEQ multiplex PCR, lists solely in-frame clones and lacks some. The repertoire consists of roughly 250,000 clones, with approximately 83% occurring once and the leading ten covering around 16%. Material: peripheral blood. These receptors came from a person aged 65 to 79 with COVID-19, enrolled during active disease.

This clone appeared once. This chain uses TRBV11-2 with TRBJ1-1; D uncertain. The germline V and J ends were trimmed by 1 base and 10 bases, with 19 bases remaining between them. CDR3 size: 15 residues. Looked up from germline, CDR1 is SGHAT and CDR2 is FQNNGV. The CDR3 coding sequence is TGTGCCAGCAGCTTAGGGAACGGTGGTCAGCGCGGAGCTTTCTTT. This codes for CASSLGNGGQRGAFF.

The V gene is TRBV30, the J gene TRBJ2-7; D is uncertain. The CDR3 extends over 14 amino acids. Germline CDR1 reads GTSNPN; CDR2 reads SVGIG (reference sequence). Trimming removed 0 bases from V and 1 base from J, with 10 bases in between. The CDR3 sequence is CAWSVRSPSYEQYF. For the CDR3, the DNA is TGTGCCTGGAGTGTACGGTCCCCGTCCTACGAGCAGTACTTC.

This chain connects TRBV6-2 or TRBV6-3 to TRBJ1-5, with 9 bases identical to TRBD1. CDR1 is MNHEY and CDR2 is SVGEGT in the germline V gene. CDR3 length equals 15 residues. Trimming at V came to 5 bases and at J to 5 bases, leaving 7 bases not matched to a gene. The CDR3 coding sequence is TGTGCCAGCAGTACCCGGGACAGGGTTCATCAGCCCCAGCATTTT. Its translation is CASSTRDRVHQPQHF.

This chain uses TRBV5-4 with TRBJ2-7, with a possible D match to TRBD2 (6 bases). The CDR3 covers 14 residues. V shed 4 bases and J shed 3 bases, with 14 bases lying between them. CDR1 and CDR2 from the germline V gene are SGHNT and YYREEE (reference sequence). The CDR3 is CASSAGPGDYEQYF. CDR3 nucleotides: TGTGCCAGCAGCGCGGGACCCGGGGACTACGAGCAGTACTTC.

CDR3 sequence: CASSFGTGGIGQYF. The CDR3 coding sequence is TGTGCCAGCAGTTTCGGGACAGGGGGAATCGGGCAGTACTTC. The chain employs TRBV6-2 or TRBV6-3 and TRBJ2-7; TRBD1 agrees at 11 bases. Germline CDR1 MNHEY, CDR2 SVGEGT. V lost 4 bases to trimming and J lost 9 bases; unmatched junction nucleotides: 8. The CDR3 is 14 residues long.

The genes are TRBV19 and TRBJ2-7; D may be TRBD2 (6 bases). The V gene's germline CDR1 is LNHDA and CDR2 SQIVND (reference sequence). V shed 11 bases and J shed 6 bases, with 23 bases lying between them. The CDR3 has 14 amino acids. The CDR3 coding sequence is TGTGCCTCTGCCCGGGGGACCCAGGCCTCCGAGCAGTACTTC. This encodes CASARGTQASEQYF.

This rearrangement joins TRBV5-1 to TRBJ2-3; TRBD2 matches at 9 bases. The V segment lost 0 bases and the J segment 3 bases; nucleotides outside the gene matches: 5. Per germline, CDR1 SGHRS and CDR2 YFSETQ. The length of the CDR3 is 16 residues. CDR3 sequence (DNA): TGCGCCAGCAGCTTGGGTTCCAGCGGGAGGACAGATACGCAGTATTTT. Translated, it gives CASSLGSSGRTDTQYF.

The CDR3 region has the DNA TGTGCCAGTAGTATCGGGACTAGCGGGGGGGGCACAGATACGCAGTATTTT. Translation: CASSIGTSGGGTDTQYF. This chain joins TRBV19 and TRBJ2-3; 16 nucleotides match TRBD2. The trim removed 3 bases at V and 1 base at J, leaving 1 base unmatched. Germline CDR1 LNHDA, CDR2 SQIVND (reference sequence). The CDR3 has 17 amino acids.

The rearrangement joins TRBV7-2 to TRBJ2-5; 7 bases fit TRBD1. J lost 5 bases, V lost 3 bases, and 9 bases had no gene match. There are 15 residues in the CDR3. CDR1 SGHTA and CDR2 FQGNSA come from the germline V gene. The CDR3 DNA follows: TGTGCCAGCAGCTTGTACAGGGGTCAGGGGGAGACCCAGTACTTC. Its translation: CASSLYRGQGETQYF.

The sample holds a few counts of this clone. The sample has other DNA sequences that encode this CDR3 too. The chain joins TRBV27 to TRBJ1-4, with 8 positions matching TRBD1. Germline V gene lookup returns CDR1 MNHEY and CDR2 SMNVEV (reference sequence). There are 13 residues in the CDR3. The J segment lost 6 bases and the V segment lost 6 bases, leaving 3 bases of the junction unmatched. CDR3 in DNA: TGTGCCAGCAGAGGACAGGGAGATGAAAAACTGTTTTTT. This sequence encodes CASRGQGDEKLFF. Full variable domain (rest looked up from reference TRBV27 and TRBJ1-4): EAQVTQNPRYLITVTGKKLTVTCSQNMNHEYMSWYRQDPGLGLRQIYYSMNVEVTDKGDVPEGYKVSRKEKRNFPLILESPSPNQTSLYFCASRGQGDEKLFFGSGTQLSVL.

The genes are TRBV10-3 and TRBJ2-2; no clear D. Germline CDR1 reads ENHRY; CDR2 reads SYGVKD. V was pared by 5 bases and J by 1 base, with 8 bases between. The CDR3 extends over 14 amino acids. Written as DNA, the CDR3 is TGTGCCATCAGTAACCGACAGAACACCGGGGAGCTGTTTTTT. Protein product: CAISNRQNTGELFF.

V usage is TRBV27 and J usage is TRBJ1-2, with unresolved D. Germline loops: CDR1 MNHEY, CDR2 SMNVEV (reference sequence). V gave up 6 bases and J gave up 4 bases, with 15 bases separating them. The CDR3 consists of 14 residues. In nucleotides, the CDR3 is TGTGCCAGCAGGGGCTTGGGCCTCTTCTATGGCTACACCTTC. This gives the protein CASRGLGLFYGYTF.

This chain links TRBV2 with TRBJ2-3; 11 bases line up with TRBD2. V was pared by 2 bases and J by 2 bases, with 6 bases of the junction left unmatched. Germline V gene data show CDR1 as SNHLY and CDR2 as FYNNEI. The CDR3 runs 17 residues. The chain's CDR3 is CASSELPSGRPTDTQYF. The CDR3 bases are TGTGCCAGCAGTGAATTGCCTAGCGGGAGGCCCACAGATACGCAGTATTTT. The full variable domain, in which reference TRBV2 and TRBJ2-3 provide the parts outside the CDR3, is EPEVTQTPSHQVTQMGQEVILRCVPISNHLYFYWYRQILGQKVEFLVSFYNNEISEKSEIFDDQFSVERPDGSNFTLKIRSTKLEDSAMYFCASSELPSGRPTDTQYFGPGTRLTVL.